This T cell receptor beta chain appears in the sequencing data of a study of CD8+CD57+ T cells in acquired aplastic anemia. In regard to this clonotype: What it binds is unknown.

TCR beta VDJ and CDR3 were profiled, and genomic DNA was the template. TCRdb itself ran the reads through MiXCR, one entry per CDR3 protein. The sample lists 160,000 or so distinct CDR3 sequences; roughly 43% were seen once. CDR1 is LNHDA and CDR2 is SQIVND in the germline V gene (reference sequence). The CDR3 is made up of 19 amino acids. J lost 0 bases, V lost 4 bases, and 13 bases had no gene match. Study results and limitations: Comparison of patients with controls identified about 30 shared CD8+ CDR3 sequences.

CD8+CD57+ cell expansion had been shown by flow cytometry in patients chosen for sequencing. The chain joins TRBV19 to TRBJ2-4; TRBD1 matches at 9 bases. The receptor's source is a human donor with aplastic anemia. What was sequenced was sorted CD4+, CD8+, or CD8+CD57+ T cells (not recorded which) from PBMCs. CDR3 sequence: CASSTGDREHERAKNIQYF. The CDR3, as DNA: TGTGCCAGTAGTACCGGGGACAGGGAACATGAGAGAGCCAAAAACATTCAGTACTTC.